A selection of T cell receptor beta chains follows, all from one sample in a study of cytomegalovirus exposure and HLA in healthy donors. The repertoire was sequenced with immunoSEQ multiplex PCR; TCRdb's copy has only in-frame clones and lacks some. In the table there are 84,000 or so clones, around four fifths of which are singletons. Sequenced material: PBMCs. Source of these receptors: a young man in good health and CMV-seronegative. Each CDR3 is given with its conserved first and last residue. A D gene is named only where the DNA matches it firmly. Clone size is given for some rows only: seen once, a few or many times, or a class if the clone is expanded.

clone size	V gene	J gene	D gene	CDR3 DNA	CDR3 protein
NA	TRBV6-4	TRBJ2-5	TRBD2	TGTGCCAGCAGTGAGACTAGCGGGGGCCAAGAGACCCAGTACTTC	CASSETSGGQETQYF
NA	TRBV6-1	TRBJ1-5	NA	TGTGCCAGCAGTATGGACACTCATTTACCCCAGCATTTT	CASSMDTHLPQHF
NA	TRBV5-6	TRBJ1-1	TRBD1	TGTGCCAGCAGCTCAGGACCGGGACAGGGGGGCACTGAAGCTTTCTTT	CASSSGPGQGGTEAFF
NA	TRBV15	TRBJ2-1	NA	TGTGCCACCAGCGTGACCCTAGGGGGGGGGACTTACAATGAGCAGTTCTTC	CATSVTLGGGTYNEQFF
NA	TRBV7-9	TRBJ2-1	TRBD1	TGTGCCAGCAGCTTGGGTAGGGACAGGGAACCGTTCTTC	CASSLGRDREPFF
NA	TRBV19	TRBJ2-5	NA	TGTGCCAGTAGTATACGGGATAGCGAGACCCAGTACTTC	CASSIRDSETQYF
medium-sized	TRBV28	TRBJ1-2	NA	TGTGCCAGCAGATTTAGACAGGCTCCTAACTATGGCTACACCTTC	CASRFRQAPNYGYTF
NA	TRBV7-9	TRBJ2-1	NA	TGTGCCAGCAGCTGGGGACTTAGCGAGCAGTTCTTC	CASSWGLSEQFF
NA	TRBV7-3	TRBJ2-2	TRBD1	TGTGCCAGCGGACAGGGGAACACCGGGGAGCTGTTTTTT	CASGQGNTGELFF
few	TRBV5-1	TRBJ2-2	NA	TGCGCCAGCAGCTTGGAAGGAGTCAAGCAGTCCGGGGAGCTGTTTTTT	CASSLEGVKQSGELFF
NA	TRBV7-8	TRBJ1-1	NA	TGTGCCAGCAGCTCACGGACAGAGACGAACACTGAAGCTTTCTTT	CASSSRTETNTEAFF
NA	TRBV7-9	TRBJ2-5	NA	TGTGCCAGCAGCTTATCCAGAGGAGGTCCAGAGACCCAGTACTTC	CASSLSRGGPETQYF
NA	TRBV7-9	TRBJ1-1	NA	TGTGCCAGCAGGGGCGGGCACATGAACACTGAAGCTTTCTTT	CASRGGHMNTEAFF
NA	TRBV6-5	TRBJ1-6	TRBD1	TGTGCCAGCAGTCCCGGGACAGGGGACTCACCCCTCCACTTT	CASSPGTGDSPLHF
NA	TRBV5-1	TRBJ2-7	TRBD1	TGCGCCAGCAGCGATTCCCCGGGACAGTCGACAACCTACGAGCAGTACTTC	CASSDSPGQSTTYEQYF
NA	TRBV4-3	TRBJ2-5	TRBD1	TGCGCCAGCAGCCAGTACGTAGGACAGGGAGAAGGAGAGACCCAGTACTTC	CASSQYVGQGEGETQYF
NA	TRBV5-4	TRBJ2-7	NA	TGTGCCAGCAGCCCGGGGGAGAGCTCCTACGAGCAGTACTTC	CASSPGESSYEQYF
NA	TRBV30	TRBJ1-1	NA	TGTGCCTGGAGTGTCGGGACATTGGTCTGGAGTAACACTGAAGCTTTCTTT	CAWSVGTLVWSNTEAFF
NA	TRBV4-1	TRBJ2-6	NA	TGCGCCAGCAGCCTCCTAGCCATCTCTGGGGCCAACGTCCTGACTTTC	CASSLLAISGANVLTF
few	TRBV5-4	TRBJ2-3	TRBD1	TGTGCCAGCAGCTTTGGTGGCAGGGGGCCTAGCACAGATACGCAGTATTTT	CASSFGGRGPSTDTQYF
few	TRBV6-1	TRBJ2-1	TRBD2	TGTGCCAGCAGCCGGACTAGCGATTACAATGAGCAGTTCTTC	CASSRTSDYNEQFF
few	TRBV7-9	TRBJ2-3	NA	TGTGCCAGCAGCTCCACTTTGGATACGCAGTATTTT	CASSSTLDTQYF
few	TRBV9	TRBJ2-2	TRBD1	TGTGCCAGCAGCGTAAATGGACAGGGGGCCGTCGGGGAGCTGTTTTTT	CASSVNGQGAVGELFF
NA	TRBV28	TRBJ1-6	NA	TGTGCCAGCAGTTTAGCATATCGGGATTCACCCCTCCACTTT	CASSLAYRDSPLHF
NA	TRBV7-9	TRBJ1-2	TRBD1	TGTGCCAGCAGCTTAGAAGGGACAGGATATGGCTACACCTTC	CASSLEGTGYGYTF
NA	TRBV7-3	TRBJ2-1	TRBD1	TGTGCCAGCAGCCGTCCCGGGACAGGGAATGAGCAGTTCTTC	CASSRPGTGNEQFF
NA	TRBV16	TRBJ1-5	NA	TGTGCCAGCAGCCAATCATGGCAGAATCAGCCCCAGCATTTT	CASSQSWQNQPQHF
NA	TRBV5-1	TRBJ2-1	TRBD1	TGCGCCAGCAGCTCATTTACCGGGACAGACATGTACAATGAGCAGTTCTTC	CASSSFTGTDMYNEQFF
once	TRBV7-7	TRBJ2-1	NA	TGTGCTAGCAGCCCCACCCCAGGGTTTGAGCAGTTCTTC	CASSPTPGFEQFF
NA	TRBV7-9	TRBJ2-5	TRBD2	TGTGCCAGCAGCTTAAGACTAGCGGTACAAGAGACCCAGTACTTC	CASSLRLAVQETQYF